The entry that follows covers one TCR beta chain sequence. This entry is derived from a study of glioma-infiltrating T cells. Using RNA template, CDR3s of TCR alpha and beta were amplified with iRepertoire arm-PCR. TCRdb reprocessed the multiplex PCR reads with MiXCR, giving one entry per CDR3 protein. The sample carries approximately 400,000 distinct CDR3 sequences, roughly two fifths recorded once. V was clipped by 5 bases and J by 6 bases, with 15 bases between them. The CDR3 runs to 14 residues. Material: glioma tissue, nonneoplastic brain tissue, or PBMCs (not recorded which). The clonotype was recovered from a human donor with low-grade glioma or glioblastoma, undergoing nonglioma brain surgery, or in good health (not recorded which). V is TRBV12-3 or TRBV12-4 and J is TRBJ2-3, with D hard to call. The CDR3 loop reads CASSPSLGWDTQYF. The DNA for the CDR3 is TGTGCCAGCAGTCCAAGTCTCGGATGGGATACGCAGTATTTT.